The 20 T cell receptor beta chains given below trace back to one sample, sequenced in a study of identical twins listed by TCRdb under 2016. Library preparation was by 5' RACE. Instrument used: Illumina HiSeq 2000. Through fastp at Q25 and MiXCR, TCRdb rebuilt clones from the public reads, retaining in-frame beta chains. Each entry merges the rows of one CDR3 protein and shows their most common DNA and genes. The sample table contains fewer than 650,000 distinct CDR3 sequences; only one count was recorded for nearly 10% of them. The ten largest clonotypes hold 2.5% to 3.5% of the sample. These data were also reused for a study on yellow fever vaccine responses in identical twins.

Specimen: PBMCs. All receptors come from a woman aged 18-35 years in good health.

This clonotype was picked up a small number of times. The CDR3 DNA sequence: TGTGCCAGCAGCTTGACAGGGAATGGCTACACCTTC. It is translated as CASSLTGNGYTF. This chain joins TRBV25-1 and TRBJ1-2; 7 bases line up with TRBD1. The CDR3 totals 12 residues. Looked up from germline, CDR1 is MGHDK and CDR2 is SYGVNS. V was pared by 6 bases and J by 6 bases, with 4 bases of the junction left unmatched.

This clonotype was picked up many times. The chain uses TRBV11-2 and TRBJ2-3; D is possibly TRBD1 (6 bases). The CDR3 has 15 amino acids. V gave up 3 bases and J gave up 2 bases, with 12 bases separating them. CDR1 is SGHAT, CDR2 FQNNGV, per germline. Here the CDR3 DNA reads TGTGCCAGCAGCTTTATGAGGACAGTCACAGATACGCAGTATTTT. Protein product: CASSFMRTVTDTQYF.

This clonotype turned up a few times. The chain has TRBV5-1 and TRBJ2-6; D not certain. Germline V gene lookup returns CDR1 SGHRS and CDR2 YFSETQ. The length of the CDR3 is 16 residues. Trimming took off 3 bases at V and 2 bases at J, with 12 bases between the two ends. This CDR3 reads CASSSLVGTGANVLTF. Here the CDR3 DNA reads TGCGCCAGCAGCTCCCTAGTGGGGACTGGGGCCAACGTCCTGACTTTC.

This clonotype appeared many times. The CDR3 loop is CASSLAGTGFYEQYF. CDR3 sequence (DNA): TGTGCCAGCAGCTTAGCCGGGACAGGGTTCTACGAGCAGTACTTC. The rearrangement links TRBV27 to TRBJ2-7; 9 nucleotides line up with TRBD1. CDR1 and CDR2 (germline): MNHEY, SMNVEV (reference sequence). This CDR3 is 15 amino acids long. Germline trimming cut 6 bases from V and 3 bases from J; bases unmatched to any gene: 9.

V gene TRBV3-1 combines with J gene TRBJ2-7; D is possibly TRBD2 (5 bases). Trimming removed 6 bases from V and 0 bases from J, with 21 bases in between. The CDR3 covers 17 residues. The germline V gene has CDR1 LGHDT and CDR2 YNNKEL (reference sequence). CDR3 DNA sequence: TGTGCCAGCAGTGAGGTCGCGTTCGGGAAGAGCTCCTACGAGCAGTACTTC. This translates into CASSEVAFGKSSYEQYF.

The chain couples TRBV27 to TRBJ2-7, with TRBD2 identical over 14 bases. This CDR3 region has 18 residues. The germline gives CDR1 MNHEY, CDR2 SMNVEV (reference sequence). V dropped 5 bases and J dropped 5; count of bases not matched to a gene: 14. The CDR3 sequence: CASSAGLAGGQSRDEQYF. In DNA, the CDR3 is TGTGCCAGCAGTGCAGGACTAGCGGGGGGCCAGTCCCGGGACGAGCAGTACTTC.

V usage is TRBV14 and J usage is TRBJ2-3; 12 bases fit TRBD2. Trimming at V came to 4 bases and at J to 3 bases, leaving 5 bases not matched to a gene. Per germline, CDR1 SGHDN and CDR2 FVKESK. The CDR3 has 16 amino acids. CDR3 DNA: TGTGCCAGCAGCCGCCGGACTAGCGGGATAACAGATACGCAGTATTTT. This sequence encodes CASSRRTSGITDTQYF.

This clonotype was seen at least ten times. The chain has TRBV5-1 and TRBJ2-3, with 11 nucleotides matching TRBD2. The CDR3 spans 14 residues. Germline lookup yields CDR1 SGHRS and CDR2 YFSETQ. Trimming cost V 3 bases and J 6 bases; bases outside gene matches: 3. CDR3 DNA: TGCGCCAGCAGCTCTGGGACTAGCGGTGATACGCAGTATTTT. It yields the protein CASSSGTSGDTQYF. The variable domain in full, with the rest retrieved from reference TRBV5-1 and TRBJ2-3, is KAGVTQTPRYLIKTRGQQVTLSCSPISGHRSVSWYQQTPGQGLQFLFEYFSETQRNKGNFPGRFSGRQFSNSRSEMNVSTLELGDSALYLCASSSGTSGDTQYFGPGTRLTVL.

This clonotype was detected ten times or more. The V and J genes are TRBV5-1 and TRBJ2-1, with TRBD2 matching over 13 bases. The germline gives CDR1 SGHRS, CDR2 YFSETQ. The CDR3 length is 15 residues. Trimming cost V 0 bases and J 13 bases; bases outside gene matches: 7. CDR3 residues: CASSLETSGRAGQFF. For the CDR3, the DNA is TGCGCCAGCAGCTTGGAAACTAGCGGGAGGGCCGGTCAGTTCTTC.

This clonotype was detected only a few times. The V and J genes are TRBV29-1 and TRBJ1-2; D is ambiguous. Germline CDR1 and CDR2: SQVTM and ANQGSEA. CDR3 size: 13 residues. V lost 1 base and J 5 bases, leaving 11 bases between the germline ends. The CDR3 here is CSVEGFVGYGYTF. The CDR3 DNA is TGCAGCGTTGAAGGGTTTGTGGGTTATGGCTACACCTTC. Combining the CDR3 with reference TRBV29-1 and TRBJ1-2 gives the whole variable domain SAVISQKPSRDICQRGTSLTIQCQVDSQVTMMFWYRQQPGQSLTLIATANQGSEATYESGFVIDKFPISRPNLTFSTLTVSNMSPEDSSIYLCSVEGFVGYGYTFGSGTRLTVV.

This clonotype was counted ten times or more. The chain recombines TRBV12-5 with TRBJ1-1; D remains unclear. The CDR3 is 14 residues long. CDR1 is LGHNT and CDR2 is FRNRAP in the germline V gene. Trimming shortened V by 0 bases and J by 8 bases, and 13 bases separated the two germline ends. CDR3 amino acids: CASGLVPNPREAFF. In nucleotides, the CDR3 is TGTGCTAGTGGTTTGGTACCCAACCCGCGCGAAGCTTTCTTT.

This clonotype was counted a single time. This chain links TRBV18 with TRBJ2-7; 11 bases align to TRBD2. Germline-derived CDR1 and CDR2 are KGHSH and LQKENI. CDR3 length equals 16 residues. V lost 5 bases to trimming and J lost 1 base; unmatched junction nucleotides: 7. The CDR3 protein is CASSSSRLAGSYEQYF. The CDR3 coding sequence is TGTGCCAGCTCATCATCTCGACTAGCGGGGTCCTACGAGCAGTACTTC.

This clonotype was picked up a small number of times. The chain has TRBV20-1 and TRBJ1-5, with TRBD1 matching over 7 bases. Losses at the gene ends were 6 bases for V and 1 base for J; bases not matched to a gene: 9. The germline V gene encodes CDR1 DFQATT and CDR2 SNEGSKA (reference sequence). The length of the CDR3 is 15 residues. DNA for the CDR3: TGCAGTGCCCCTGACAGGGCCAAGAGCAATCAGCCCCAGCATTTT. It encodes CSAPDRAKSNQPQHF.

This clonotype has a handful of counts. The rearrangement links TRBV29-1 to TRBJ2-7; D not resolved. The CDR3 is 12 amino acids. Deletions cut 5 bases from V and 7 bases from J, with 15 bases between. CDR1 and CDR2 from the germline V gene are SQVTM and ANQGSEA. Here the CDR3 reads CSVTDQVEEQYF. The CDR3 coding sequence is TGCAGCGTTACGGACCAAGTTGAAGAGCAGTACTTC.

In its sample, this clonotype was seen many times. This chain uses TRBV4-3 with TRBJ2-7; 7 bases are shared with TRBD1. Germline V CDR1 and CDR2: LGHNA, YSLEER. Losses at the gene ends were 0 bases for V and 13 bases for J; bases not matched to a gene: 9. This CDR3 is 13 amino acids long. The DNA of the CDR3 is TGCGCCAGCAGCCAAGAAAGGACAGGCTCGGAATACTTC. Translating it yields CASSQERTGSEYF.

The rearrangement joins TRBV18 to TRBJ2-1; D is possibly TRBD1 or TRBD2 (5 bases each). Germline V gives CDR1 KGHSH, CDR2 LQKENI. V was clipped by 0 bases and J by 7 bases, with 7 bases between them. CDR3 length: 13 amino acids. The CDR3 reads CASSPPGTNEQFF. In nucleotides, the CDR3 is TGTGCCAGCTCACCACCCGGGACGAATGAGCAGTTCTTC.

This clonotype was recorded at least ten times. The chain combines TRBV6-1 with TRBJ2-7; perhaps TRBD1 as D (5 bases). The CDR3 runs 14 residues. The germline gives CDR1 MNHNS, CDR2 SASEGT. V was shortened by 8 bases and J by 3 bases, with 17 bases between the two germline ends. In nucleotides, the CDR3 is TGTGCCAGCCGATGGGCGGCAGGGAACTACGAGCAGTACTTC. Translating gives CASRWAAGNYEQYF.

This chain connects TRBV7-9 to TRBJ2-7; 8 bases match TRBD1. The CDR3 extends over 16 amino acids. Germline V gene data show CDR1 as SEHNR and CDR2 as FQNEAQ (reference sequence). J lost 1 base, V lost 2 bases, and 7 bases had no gene match. The CDR3 sequence: CASSLIGQGPSYEQYF. CDR3 in DNA: TGTGCCAGCAGCTTAATAGGACAGGGTCCGTCCTACGAGCAGTACTTC.

This clonotype has ten or more counts. The V call is TRBV6-5, the J call TRBJ2-2; D is uncertain. Trimming cost V 5 bases and J 3 bases, with 1 base left between them. Germline V lookup: CDR1 MNHEY, CDR2 SVGAGI. There are 11 residues in the CDR3. Written as DNA, the CDR3 is TGTGCCAGCAGTCACACCGGGGAGCTGTTTTTT. Translation gives CASSHTGELFF.

This clonotype has ten or more counts. V usage is TRBV5-6 and J usage is TRBJ2-7; maybe TRBD2 (5 bases). The CDR3 has 15 residues. Between the trimmed V and J ends, which lost 2 bases and 0 bases, there was a span of 12 bases. CDR1 SGHDT and CDR2 YYEEEE come from the germline V gene. The CDR3 reads CASSLAPGSSYEQYF. The CDR3 region has the DNA TGTGCCAGCAGCTTAGCTCCTGGGAGCTCCTACGAGCAGTACTTC.